The sequence of this T cell receptor beta chain was determined in a study of spatial heterogeneity in lung cancer. J was trimmed by 2 bases and V by 7 bases; bases with no gene match: 10. The CDR3 loop spans 15 amino acids. As for time point: sample taken at primary tumor resection. No cells were sorted before sequencing. The whole RNA sequenced was extracted from tumor, nontumor lung or frozen PBMC. TCRdb called the 5' RACE reads again in MiXCR, with one record for every CDR3 protein. The sample has roughly 5,100 distinct CDR3 sequences, over 25% seen once. Specimen: PBMCs, collected at surgery. This TCR was recovered from a male donor with early-stage non-small cell lung cancer. The chain couples TRBV12-3 or TRBV12-4 to TRBJ2-7; 8 bases are a match to TRBD1. The CDR3 loop reads CASTRGQGSAYEQYF. The CDR3 DNA sequence: TGTGCCAGCACCCGCGGACAGGGCAGCGCCTACGAGCAGTACTTC.